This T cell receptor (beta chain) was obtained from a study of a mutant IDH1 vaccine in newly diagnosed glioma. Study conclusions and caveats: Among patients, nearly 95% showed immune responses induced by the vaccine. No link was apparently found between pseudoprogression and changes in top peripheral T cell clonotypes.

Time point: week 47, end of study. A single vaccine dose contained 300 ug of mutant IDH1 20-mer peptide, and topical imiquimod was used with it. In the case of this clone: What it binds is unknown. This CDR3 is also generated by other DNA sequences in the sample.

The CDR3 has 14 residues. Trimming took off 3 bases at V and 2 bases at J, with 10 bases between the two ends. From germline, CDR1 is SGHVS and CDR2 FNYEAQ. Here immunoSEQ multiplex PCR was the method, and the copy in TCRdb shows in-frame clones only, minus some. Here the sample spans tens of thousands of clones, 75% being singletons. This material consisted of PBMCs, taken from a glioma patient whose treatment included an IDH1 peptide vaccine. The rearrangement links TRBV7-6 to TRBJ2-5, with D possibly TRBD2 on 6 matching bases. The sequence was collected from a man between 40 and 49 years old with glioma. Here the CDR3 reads CASSLDGLQETQYF. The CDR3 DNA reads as TGTGCCAGCAGCTTGGATGGACTACAAGAGACCCAGTACTTC.